In its sample, the clone carrying this T cell receptor (beta chain) was seen a few times. This entry belongs to a study of blood T cell repertoires in COVID-19. Study summary: Samples representing acute and convalescent COVID-19 were sourced from the United States, Italy and Spain.

The method was immunoSEQ multiplex PCR; TCRdb's version includes in-frame clones alone and lacks a portion of them. The sample contains more than 250,000 clones, approximately 90% of which appear only once. This CDR3 comprises 15 residues. The junction had 3 bases not matched to a gene; V was cut back by 2 bases and J by 1 base. The germline V gene encodes CDR1 LGHNA and CDR2 YSLEER. The clonotype was recovered from a woman aged 45 to 65 with COVID-19, enrolled during active disease. The rearrangement links TRBV4-3 to TRBJ1-1, with 8 nucleotides matching TRBD1. Sequences were obtained from peripheral blood. The CDR3 DNA is TGCGCCAGCAGCCAATTCGGACAGGGGAACACTGAAGCTTTCTTT. This gives the protein CASSQFGQGNTEAFF.